These T cell receptor beta chains were read from a single sample in a study of cytomegalovirus exposure and HLA in healthy donors. The repertoire was sequenced with immunoSEQ multiplex PCR; TCRdb's copy has only in-frame clones and lacks some. The repertoire holds fewer than 250,000 clones, with about 75% as singletons. The sequencing input was PBMCs. All receptors derive from a male donor in good health and CMV-seronegative. CDR3s include the opening cysteine and the closing phenylalanine or tryptophan. The order of the fields is D gene, clone size, V gene, J gene, CDR3 DNA, CDR3 protein. The D gene is left open where the match is weak. Clone size appears in some rows only: once, few, many, or a class for an expanded clone.

D gene: .; clone size: .; V gene: TRBV5-4; J gene: TRBJ2-1; CDR3 DNA: TGTGCCAGCAGCTTGCCAGTCGGGATCTACAATGAGCAGTTCTTC; CDR3 protein: CASSLPVGIYNEQFF
D gene: TRBD1; clone size: .; V gene: TRBV29-1; J gene: TRBJ1-5; CDR3 DNA: TGCAGCGTTGGACAGGGGACGGGCAATCAGCCCCAGCATTTT; CDR3 protein: CSVGQGTGNQPQHF
D gene: TRBD2; clone size: once; V gene: TRBV5-1; J gene: TRBJ2-1; CDR3 DNA: TGCGCCAGCAGCTTGAGCGGGGAGTCTTACAATGAGCAGTTCTTC; CDR3 protein: CASSLSGESYNEQFF
D gene: TRBD2; clone size: .; V gene: TRBV5-1; J gene: TRBJ2-7; CDR3 DNA: TGCGCCAGCAGCTTGGATCTGACTAGCGGCTACGAGCAGTACTTC; CDR3 protein: CASSLDLTSGYEQYF
D gene: TRBD1; clone size: .; V gene: TRBV27; J gene: TRBJ2-5; CDR3 DNA: TGTGCCAGCAGTCCTACAGCGACAGGGGGTGAAGAGACCCAGTACTTC; CDR3 protein: CASSPTATGGEETQYF
D gene: TRBD1; clone size: .; V gene: TRBV9; J gene: TRBJ1-6; CDR3 DNA: TGTGCCAGCAGCCCCCGACAGGGGAGTTCACCCCTCCACTTT; CDR3 protein: CASSPRQGSSPLHF
D gene: .; clone size: .; V gene: TRBV19; J gene: TRBJ2-3; CDR3 DNA: TGTGCCAGTAAAAGGAGAGGTAGCCAGTTCGATACAGATACGCAGTATTTT; CDR3 protein: CASKRRGSQFDTDTQYF
D gene: TRBD1; clone size: .; V gene: TRBV7-6; J gene: TRBJ1-4; CDR3 DNA: TGTGCCAGCAAACCCAGGGGGGCAGGGCTTGGGGAAAAACTGTTTTTT; CDR3 protein: CASKPRGAGLGEKLFF
D gene: TRBD1; clone size: .; V gene: TRBV27; J gene: TRBJ2-2; CDR3 DNA: TGTGCCAGCAGTTTCTACCCTGACAGGGGGGACACCGGGGAGCTGTTTTTT; CDR3 protein: CASSFYPDRGDTGELFF
D gene: TRBD1; clone size: few; V gene: TRBV7-9; J gene: TRBJ2-1; CDR3 DNA: TGTGCCAGCAGCTTTTGGACAGGCTTTTTGGATGAGCAGTTCTTC; CDR3 protein: CASSFWTGFLDEQFF
D gene: .; clone size: .; V gene: TRBV5-4; J gene: TRBJ2-3; CDR3 DNA: TGTGCCAGCAGCCTAGCCGGGGGAAGCACAGATACGCAGTATTTT; CDR3 protein: CASSLAGGSTDTQYF
D gene: TRBD1; clone size: .; V gene: TRBV19; J gene: TRBJ2-1; CDR3 DNA: TGTGCCAGTAGTATATCCCACCAGGGGGCTAGTGAGCAGTTCTTC; CDR3 protein: CASSISHQGASEQFF
D gene: .; clone size: .; V gene: TRBV28; J gene: TRBJ1-4; CDR3 DNA: TGTGCCAGCAGTACCGTGCTAAATGAAAAACTGTTTTTT; CDR3 protein: CASSTVLNEKLFF
D gene: TRBD1; clone size: .; V gene: TRBV19; J gene: TRBJ1-5; CDR3 DNA: TGTGCCAGTAGTAATCGGGACAGCCCTGTAGGGCATTTT; CDR3 protein: CASSNRDSPVGHF
D gene: TRBD1; clone size: .; V gene: TRBV19; J gene: TRBJ1-5; CDR3 DNA: TGTGCCAGTAGTATGCAGGGGGCATGGGATCAGCCCCAGCATTTT; CDR3 protein: CASSMQGAWDQPQHF
D gene: TRBD2; clone size: .; V gene: TRBV7-6; J gene: TRBJ2-5; CDR3 DNA: TGTGCCAGCAGCCCGGGGACTAGCGGGATCGGAGAGACCCAGTACTTC; CDR3 protein: CASSPGTSGIGETQYF
D gene: .; clone size: .; V gene: TRBV29-1; J gene: TRBJ2-1; CDR3 DNA: TGCAGCGTTGTGGGGGCTTCCAATGAGCAGTTCTTC; CDR3 protein: CSVVGASNEQFF
D gene: .; clone size: .; V gene: TRBV27; J gene: TRBJ2-7; CDR3 DNA: TGTGCCAGCAGTTCCAGGGTGAGCTCCTACGAGCAGTACTTC; CDR3 protein: CASSSRVSSYEQYF
D gene: TRBD1; clone size: .; V gene: TRBV7-2; J gene: TRBJ2-2; CDR3 DNA: TGTGCCAGCAGCCGAGACAGGGGGGGAACCGGGGAGCTGTTTTTT; CDR3 protein: CASSRDRGGTGELFF
D gene: TRBD2; clone size: .; V gene: TRBV5-1; J gene: TRBJ2-3; CDR3 DNA: TGCGCCAGCAGCTTAGGGACTAGCGGGAGGACGGGAGATACGCAGTATTTT; CDR3 protein: CASSLGTSGRTGDTQYF
D gene: TRBD1; clone size: once; V gene: TRBV7-2; J gene: TRBJ1-1; CDR3 DNA: TGTGCCAGCAGAGATCGACAGGGGGCCGGCACTGAAGCTTTCTTT; CDR3 protein: CASRDRQGAGTEAFF
D gene: TRBD2; clone size: .; V gene: TRBV29-1; J gene: TRBJ2-1; CDR3 DNA: TGCAGCGAGACTAGCGGGGAGGTCGGTGAGCAGTTCTTC; CDR3 protein: CSETSGEVGEQFF
D gene: TRBD1; clone size: .; V gene: TRBV28; J gene: TRBJ1-4; CDR3 DNA: TGTGCCAGCAGTTTGGGACAGTTTGGGACCGACTCCTTCGATAATGAAAAACTGTTTTTT; CDR3 protein: CASSLGQFGTDSFDNEKLFF
D gene: .; clone size: .; V gene: TRBV5-1; J gene: TRBJ2-4; CDR3 DNA: TGCGCCAGCAGCCCGGGCGGTGCGCAGGGGAAAAACATTCAGTACTTC; CDR3 protein: CASSPGGAQGKNIQYF
D gene: TRBD1; clone size: .; V gene: TRBV19; J gene: TRBJ2-7; CDR3 DNA: TGTGCCAGTAGCCTACCGGGACAGGGGTCCTACGAGCAGTACTTC; CDR3 protein: CASSLPGQGSYEQYF
D gene: .; clone size: .; V gene: TRBV4-3; J gene: TRBJ2-6; CDR3 DNA: TGCGCCAGCAGCCATGCGACAGGCACTGGGGCCAACGTCCTGACTTTC; CDR3 protein: CASSHATGTGANVLTF
D gene: .; clone size: .; V gene: TRBV7-6; J gene: TRBJ1-1; CDR3 DNA: TGTGCCAGCAGCTGGTCTAGGCTTAATGAAGCTTTCTTT; CDR3 protein: CASSWSRLNEAFF
D gene: .; clone size: .; V gene: TRBV7-3; J gene: TRBJ1-5; CDR3 DNA: TGTGCCAGCAGCCAACAGGGTGGGGATCAGCCCCAGCATTTT; CDR3 protein: CASSQQGGDQPQHF
D gene: TRBD1; clone size: .; V gene: TRBV19; J gene: TRBJ1-5; CDR3 DNA: TGTGCCAGTACATACAGGGGGAGCAATCAGCCCCAGCATTTT; CDR3 protein: CASTYRGSNQPQHF
D gene: .; clone size: .; V gene: TRBV4-2; J gene: TRBJ2-7; CDR3 DNA: TGTGCCAGCGCTTCGGGGAGCTCCTACGAGCAGTACTTC; CDR3 protein: CASASGSSYEQYF
D gene: TRBD1; clone size: .; V gene: TRBV7-9; J gene: TRBJ2-7; CDR3 DNA: TGTGCCAGCAGCCTCCTTCCGGGACAGGGAACCGGCTACGAGCAGTACTTC; CDR3 protein: CASSLLPGQGTGYEQYF
D gene: .; clone size: few; V gene: TRBV23-1; J gene: TRBJ1-2; CDR3 DNA: TGCGCCAGCAGTCACCCGAGAGACAGTTTCTATGGCTACACCTTC; CDR3 protein: CASSHPRDSFYGYTF
D gene: TRBD1; clone size: .; V gene: TRBV6-5; J gene: TRBJ2-3; CDR3 DNA: TGTGCCAGCAGTTACCGGGACAGGGTGAATACGCAGTATTTT; CDR3 protein: CASSYRDRVNTQYF
D gene: .; clone size: .; V gene: TRBV27; J gene: TRBJ1-4; CDR3 DNA: TGTGCCAGCGCCGTCGGCACTAGGGAGAATGCCGAAAAACTGTTTTTT; CDR3 protein: CASAVGTRENAEKLFF
D gene: TRBD1; clone size: few; V gene: TRBV18; J gene: TRBJ2-5; CDR3 DNA: TGTGCCAGTTTTGACAGGGATGAGACCCAGTACTTC; CDR3 protein: CASFDRDETQYF
D gene: .; clone size: .; V gene: TRBV5-4; J gene: TRBJ1-1; CDR3 DNA: TGTGCCAGCAGCTTGGCGGCTGAAGCTTTCTTT; CDR3 protein: CASSLAAEAFF
D gene: TRBD1; clone size: few; V gene: TRBV2; J gene: TRBJ1-5; CDR3 DNA: TGTGCCAGCAGTGAAGGACAGGGCGAGGCGCCCCAGCATTTT; CDR3 protein: CASSEGQGEAPQHF
D gene: .; clone size: .; V gene: TRBV5-5; J gene: TRBJ1-1; CDR3 DNA: TGTGCCAGCAGCTTCGTATCAGGCACTGAAGCTTTCTTT; CDR3 protein: CASSFVSGTEAFF
D gene: TRBD2; clone size: .; V gene: TRBV30; J gene: TRBJ2-3; CDR3 DNA: TGTGCCTGGAGTGTAAAGGGCGGGGGAAGCACAGATACGCAGTATTTT; CDR3 protein: CAWSVKGGGSTDTQYF
D gene: .; clone size: .; V gene: TRBV30; J gene: TRBJ1-2; CDR3 DNA: TGTGCCTGGAGTGTACAGCCTGGGGGCTACACCTTC; CDR3 protein: CAWSVQPGGYTF
D gene: .; clone size: once; V gene: TRBV6-6; J gene: TRBJ1-5; CDR3 DNA: TGTGCCAGCAGTTTCGCGGGGAACAATCAGCCCCAGCATTTT; CDR3 protein: CASSFAGNNQPQHF
D gene: .; clone size: .; V gene: TRBV7-3; J gene: TRBJ2-3; CDR3 DNA: TGTGCCAGCAGCGCAGCGACCCTAGGTGGCTGGACGCAGTATTTT; CDR3 protein: CASSAATLGGWTQYF
D gene: .; clone size: .; V gene: TRBV4-1; J gene: TRBJ2-2; CDR3 DNA: TGCGCCAGCAGCCAAGGTGCGGGGGCGGGCACCGGGGAGCTGTTTTTT; CDR3 protein: CASSQGAGAGTGELFF
D gene: .; clone size: .; V gene: TRBV12-5; J gene: TRBJ1-2; CDR3 DNA: TGTGCTAGTGGTTTTTCCGGGAGACAGATAAACTATGGCTACACCTTC; CDR3 protein: CASGFSGRQINYGYTF
D gene: TRBD1; clone size: .; V gene: TRBV7-9; J gene: TRBJ2-7; CDR3 DNA: TGTGCCAGCAGCCAAGCACAGGGGCACTACGAGCAGTACTTC; CDR3 protein: CASSQAQGHYEQYF
D gene: .; clone size: .; V gene: TRBV7-3; J gene: TRBJ2-6; CDR3 DNA: TGTGCCAGCAGCTTGGTGGTCCTAAGCTCTGGGGCCAACGTCCTGACTTTC; CDR3 protein: CASSLVVLSSGANVLTF
D gene: .; clone size: .; V gene: TRBV28; J gene: TRBJ1-2; CDR3 DNA: TGTGCCAGCAGTTGGAACAGGGGCTACACCTTC; CDR3 protein: CASSWNRGYTF
D gene: TRBD1; clone size: .; V gene: TRBV27; J gene: TRBJ1-1; CDR3 DNA: TGTGCCAGCAGTTATGCAGGGGGTGGGACAACTGAAGCTTTCTTT; CDR3 protein: CASSYAGGGTTEAFF
D gene: .; clone size: .; V gene: TRBV27; J gene: TRBJ1-5; CDR3 DNA: TGTGCCAGCAGTTTTCAGAACCAGCCCCAGCATTTT; CDR3 protein: CASSFQNQPQHF
D gene: .; clone size: .; V gene: TRBV27; J gene: TRBJ1-5; CDR3 DNA: TGTGCCAGCAGTTTATTAGGGGGCAATCAGCCCCAGCATTTT; CDR3 protein: CASSLLGGNQPQHF
D gene: TRBD1; clone size: .; V gene: TRBV15; J gene: TRBJ1-2; CDR3 DNA: TGTGCCACCAGCCCCGCCCCCCGGACAGGCGGCGGTTCCTATGGCTACACCTTC; CDR3 protein: CATSPAPRTGGGSYGYTF
D gene: .; clone size: .; V gene: TRBV21-1; J gene: TRBJ1-5; CDR3 DNA: TGTGCCAGCAGCAAGGGACAGACAAGCAATCAGCCCCAGCATTTT; CDR3 protein: CASSKGQTSNQPQHF